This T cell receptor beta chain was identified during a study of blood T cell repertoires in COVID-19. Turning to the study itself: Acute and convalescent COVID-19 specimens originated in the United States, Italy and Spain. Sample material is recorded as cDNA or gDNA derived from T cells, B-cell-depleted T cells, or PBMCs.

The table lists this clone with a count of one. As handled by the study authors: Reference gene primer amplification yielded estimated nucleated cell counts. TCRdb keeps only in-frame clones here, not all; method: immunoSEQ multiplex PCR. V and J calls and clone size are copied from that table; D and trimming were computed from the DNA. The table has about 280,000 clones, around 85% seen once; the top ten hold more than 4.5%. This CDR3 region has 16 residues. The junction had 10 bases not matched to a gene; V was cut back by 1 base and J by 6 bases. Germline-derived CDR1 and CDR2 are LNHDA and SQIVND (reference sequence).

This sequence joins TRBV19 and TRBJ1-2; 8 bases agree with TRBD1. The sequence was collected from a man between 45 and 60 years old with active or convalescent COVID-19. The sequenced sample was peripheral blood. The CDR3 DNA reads TGTGCCAGTAGTATAGGCTCAGGGGGCGTCGTCCATGGCTACACCTTC. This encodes CASSIGSGGVVHGYTF.